The 12 T cell receptor beta chains in this list originate from one sample, sequenced in a study of PD-1 blockade in classical Hodgkin lymphoma. The protocol was immunoSEQ multiplex PCR, while the TCRdb copy is restricted to in-frame clones and leaves out a portion. The sample holds roughly 70,000 clones, 93% seen once. Time point: newly diagnosed, previously untreated cHL patient sample. Sequencing was carried out using peripheral blood mononuclear cells (PBMCs). The receptor set was obtained from a human donor with classical Hodgkin lymphoma.

The genes are TRBV21-1 and TRBJ1-1; no DNA check was done on the table's D call, TRBD1. TRBV21-1 is an annotated pseudogene. The CDR3 covers 17 residues. CDR3 nucleotides: TGTGCCAGCACCCCCGACAAGGCCCTCAAGGGGGACACTGAAGCTTTCTTT. Amino acids: CASTPDKALKGDTEAFF.

The CDR3 loop reads CASSSDGQGYGYTF. The DNA of the CDR3 is TGCGCCAGCAGCTCAGACGGGCAGGGCTATGGCTACACCTTC. This chain uses TRBV5-1 with TRBJ1-2; tentative D call: TRBD1 (5 bases). The V gene's germline CDR1 is SGHRS and CDR2 YFSETQ. CDR3 size: 14 residues. V shed 3 bases and J shed 4 bases, with 13 bases lying between them.

The chain employs TRBV18 and TRBJ1-2, with 8 bases lining up with TRBD1. Germline-derived CDR1 and CDR2 are KGHSH and LQKENI. V lost 3 bases and J lost 3; bases outside the gene matches: 0. The CDR3 is 13 residues long. In DNA form, the CDR3 reads TGTGCCAGCTCACCGGGACAGGACTATGGCTACACCTTC. It is translated as CASSPGQDYGYTF. Full variable domain (outside the CDR3, taken from reference TRBV18 and TRBJ1-2): NAGVMQNPRHLVRRRGQEARLRCSPMKGHSHVYWYRQLPEEGLKFMVYLQKENIIDESGMPKERFSAEFPKEGPSILRIQQVVRGDSAAYFCASSPGQDYGYTFGSGTRLTVV.

V is TRBV5-4 and J is TRBJ1-1; D is perhaps TRBD1 (5 bases). This CDR3 comprises 15 residues. CDR1 is SGHNT and CDR2 is YYREEE in the germline V gene (reference sequence). The V end lost 1 base, the J end lost 6 bases, and 16 bases lay between the germline ends. DNA for the CDR3: TGTGCCAGCAGCTTGAGAGTGGGGGTGGACGCTGAAGCTTTCTTT. This codes for CASSLRVGVDAEAFF.

The count of this clone is one. This chain uses TRBV5-1 with TRBJ2-1; unclear D gene. V dropped 2 bases and J dropped 5 bases, with 11 bases sitting between them. The CDR3 loop spans 14 amino acids. From germline, CDR1 is SGHRS and CDR2 YFSETQ. CDR3 in amino acids: CASSLGLQHNEQFF. CDR3 DNA: TGCGCCAGCAGCTTAGGTTTACAGCACAATGAGCAGTTCTTC.

V is TRBV11-2 and J is TRBJ1-1, with 9 bases aligning to TRBD1. CDR1 SGHAT and CDR2 FQNNGV come from the germline V gene. With 4 bases clipped from V and 8 bases from J, the junction kept 8 bases outside the gene matches. The CDR3 totals 14 residues. This CDR3 is CASSSVLGQGEAFF. In DNA, the CDR3 is TGTGCCAGCAGCTCCGTTTTGGGACAGGGCGAAGCTTTCTTT.

This sequence joins TRBV2 and TRBJ2-7, with 14 positions matching TRBD2. Germline V CDR1 and CDR2: SNHLY, FYNNEI. The CDR3 length is 15 residues. The junction had 2 bases not matched to a gene; V was cut back by 4 bases and J by 3 bases. In DNA form, the CDR3 reads TGTGCCAGCAGTGGGGGACTAGCGGGGGTCTACGAGCAGTACTTC. This codes for CASSGGLAGVYEQYF.

V usage is TRBV4-1 and J usage is TRBJ2-1; TRBD2 matches 15 bases. The CDR3 totals 20 residues. CDR1 and CDR2 (germline): MGHRA, YSYEKL. J was trimmed by 0 bases and V by 2 bases; bases with no gene match: 8. The CDR3 DNA follows: TGCGCCAGCAGCCAACAGGGACTAGCGGGGGGCATGAGCTCCTACAATGAGCAGTTCTTC. Translating gives CASSQQGLAGGMSSYNEQFF.

This chain uses TRBV30 with TRBJ2-1; 9 nucleotides line up with TRBD2. Germline CDR1 GTSNPN, CDR2 SVGIG (reference sequence). With 5 bases clipped from V and 8 bases from J, the junction kept 10 bases outside the gene matches. The CDR3 has 14 residues. CDR3 DNA: TGTGCCTGGGGTAGGTTGGCGGGAGGGTATGAGCAGTTCTTC. Translating gives CAWGRLAGGYEQFF. Based on the CDR3 plus reference TRBV30 and TRBJ2-1, the full variable domain is SQTIHQWPATLVQPVGSPLSLECTVEGTSNPNLYWYRQAAGRGLQLLFYSVGIGQISSEVPQNLSASRPQDRQFILSSKKLLLSDSGFYLCAWGRLAGGYEQFFGPGTRLTVL.

The chain has TRBV28 and TRBJ1-5, with D uncertain. V was pared by 5 bases and J by 3 bases, with 2 bases between. The CDR3 consists of 11 residues. Per germline, CDR1 MDHEN and CDR2 SYDVKM. The CDR3 sequence is CASSHNQPQHF. CDR3 sequence (DNA): TGTGCCAGCAGTCACAATCAGCCCCAGCATTTT.

The chain links TRBV7-9 to TRBJ2-7, with no clear D. Germline values: CDR1 SEHNR, CDR2 FQNEAQ (reference sequence). The CDR3 is 15 amino acids. Deletions cut 5 bases from V and 1 base from J, with 15 bases between. CDR3 residues: CASSAPVTPSYEQYF. DNA of the CDR3: TGTGCCAGCAGCGCCCCAGTGACGCCTTCCTACGAGCAGTACTTC.

The chain has TRBV2 and TRBJ1-4; tentative D call: TRBD1 (5 bases). The CDR3 has 13 amino acids. CDR1 is SNHLY and CDR2 is FYNNEI in the germline V gene. Trimming cost V 8 bases and J 3 bases, with 10 bases left between them. The CDR3 here is CASLRAANEKLFF. The CDR3 nucleotides read TGTGCCAGCCTCAGGGCGGCTAATGAAAAACTGTTTTTT. Complete variable domain (other parts from reference TRBV2 and TRBJ1-4): EPEVTQTPSHQVTQMGQEVILRCVPISNHLYFYWYRQILGQKVEFLVSFYNNEISEKSEIFDDQFSVERPDGSNFTLKIRSTKLEDSAMYFCASLRAANEKLFFGSGTQLSVL.